Detailed here is one T cell receptor beta chain. The data were taken from a study of shared clonotypes between healthy human individuals. Naive CD8 isolation took CD45RO-negative cells positively selected for CCR7 and excluded terminally differentiated effector memory CD45RA+ cells. The CDR3 runs 15 residues. Germline-derived CDR1 and CDR2 are LNHDA and SQIVND (reference sequence). Trimming shortened V by 2 bases and J by 4 bases, and 14 bases separated the two germline ends. Here immunoSEQ multiplex PCR was the method, and the copy in TCRdb shows in-frame clones only, minus some. The repertoire holds about 2.1 million clones, roughly 91% seen once, with under 2% in the top ten.

Sequencing was carried out using naive CD8+ T cells from PBMCs. The clonotype was recovered from a man aged 18-30 years in good health. Some clones in this sample may be carry-over from other donors' samples. The chain uses TRBV19 and TRBJ2-5; D remains unclear. Here the CDR3 reads CASSISVLGLETQYF. Written as DNA, the CDR3 is TGTGCCAGTAGTATATCAGTGCTGGGTCTAGAGACCCAGTACTTC.